One sample yielded the 8 T cell receptor beta chains listed below, sequenced in a study of blood T cell repertoires in COVID-19. TCRdb keeps only in-frame clones here, not all; method: immunoSEQ multiplex PCR. The data hold roughly 280,000 clones, with roughly 86% observed a single time. Sequencing input: peripheral blood. The origin of the receptors is a woman aged 55 to 70 with COVID-19, enrolled during active disease.

J is TRBJ2-3 and V is TRBV28, with 12 bases that match TRBD2. The length of the CDR3 is 16 residues. Trimming took 6 bases from V and 5 from J; bases not matched to a gene: 9. Germline V gene data show CDR1 as MDHEN and CDR2 as SYDVKM. In DNA, the CDR3 is TGTGCCAGCAGCCATAGACTAGCGGGAGCGCGAGATACGCAGTATTTT. Translated: CASSHRLAGARDTQYF.

V and J are TRBV30 and TRBJ2-1, with 15 bases identical to TRBD2. CDR3 length: 14 residues. Germline assignment: CDR1 GTSNPN and CDR2 SVGIG (reference sequence). Trimming took 3 bases from V and 8 from J; bases not matched to a gene: 2. The CDR3 DNA is TGTGCCTGGAGGGGACTAGCGGGAGGCCATGAGCAGTTCTTC. It translates to CAWRGLAGGHEQFF.

The DNA of the CDR3 is TGTGCCAGCAGCTTAGCAGAGAACACTGAAGCTTTCTTT. It is translated as CASSLAENTEAFF. The gene calls are TRBV11-2 and TRBJ1-1, with no clear D. Trimming pared 1 base from V and 1 base from J, leaving 4 bases between. CDR3 length: 13 amino acids. Germline V gives CDR1 SGHAT, CDR2 FQNNGV.

V gene TRBV19 combines with J gene TRBJ2-5; TRBD1 matches at 9 bases. Germline lookup yields CDR1 LNHDA and CDR2 SQIVND (reference sequence). After removal of 5 bases from V and 2 bases from J, the junction contained 9 bases not matched to a gene. This CDR3 has 16 amino acids. Written as DNA, the CDR3 is TGTGCCAGTAGTTTGGACAGGGGCGGACGGCAAGAGACCCAGTACTTC. Translated: CASSLDRGGRQETQYF.

The chain links TRBV24-1 to TRBJ2-3; TRBD2 matches 13 bases. Germline CDR1 is KGHDR and CDR2 is SFDVKD. The CDR3 has 15 amino acids. Trimming at V came to 7 bases and at J to 4 bases, leaving 4 bases not matched to a gene. The CDR3 sequence: CATSRTSGSSDTQYF. The CDR3, as DNA: TGTGCCACCAGCCGGACTAGCGGGAGTTCAGATACGCAGTATTTT.

This chain links TRBV6-5 with TRBJ1-2, with D possibly being TRBD1 (6 bases). Per the germline V gene, CDR1 is MNHEY and CDR2 is SVGAGI. The CDR3 loop spans 13 amino acids. Trimming took off 6 bases at V and 4 bases at J, with 12 bases between the two ends. CDR3 region: CASSLGGVYGYTF. The CDR3 DNA follows: TGTGCCAGCAGCCTAGGGGGGGTCTATGGCTACACCTTC.

The chain employs TRBV5-5 and TRBJ1-2; no reliable D call. This CDR3 contains 14 residues. V was pared by 3 bases and J by 9 bases, with 18 bases between. Germline V gene sequence: CDR1 SGHKS, CDR2 YYEKEE (reference sequence). CDR3 amino acids: CASSYGGIFLSYTF. The CDR3 DNA reads TGTGCCAGCAGCTATGGAGGGATCTTTTTAAGCTACACCTTC.

The sample holds one count of this clone. The gene calls are TRBV5-1 and TRBJ2-7; TRBD1 agrees at 10 bases. Germline loops: CDR1 SGHRS, CDR2 YFSETQ. The length of the CDR3 is 15 residues. The V and J ends lost 3 bases and 2 bases, in that order; junction bases with no gene match: 5. CDR3 loop: CASSYPGQGPYEQYF. CDR3 coding DNA: TGCGCCAGCAGCTACCCGGGACAGGGGCCCTACGAGCAGTACTTC.